Only a few counts were recorded for the clone carrying this T cell receptor beta chain. This CDR3 comprises 12 residues. Trimming took off 2 bases at V and 6 bases at J, with 9 bases between the two ends. CDR1 and CDR2 from the germline V gene are SGHKS and YYEKEE (reference sequence). cDNA synthesis used a TRAV/TRBV-specific primer set for both chains. TCRs were put through approximately 20 PCR cycles of amplification with Phusion. A constant-region primer and the V-primer adapter served as the primer pair. TCRdb re-derived calls from the reads in MiXCR, one entry per CDR3 protein. The table includes 100,000 or so distinct CDR3 sequences, about 20% detected once. The data derive from a study of low-dose radiotherapy and immunotherapy resistance in tumors. Time point of the sample: after trial treatment. Treatment described: LDRT plus nivolumab, ipilimumab, low-dose cyclophosphamide and aspirin (RACIN trial).

V and J are TRBV5-5 and TRBJ2-7, with D hard to call. Sequenced material: PBMCs, taken after low-dose radiotherapy plus immunotherapy. The receptor's source is a male donor with prostate cancer. DNA of the CDR3: TGTGCCAGCAGCTTCAACGGCCTCGAGCAGTACTTC. As protein: CASSFNGLEQYF. Together with reference TRBV5-5 and TRBJ2-7, the CDR3 gives the full variable domain: DAGVTQSPTHLIKTRGQQVTLRCSPISGHKSVSWYQQVLGQGPQFIFQYYEKEERGRGNFPDRFSARQFPNYSSELNVNALLLGDSALYLCASSFNGLEQYFGPGTRLTVT.